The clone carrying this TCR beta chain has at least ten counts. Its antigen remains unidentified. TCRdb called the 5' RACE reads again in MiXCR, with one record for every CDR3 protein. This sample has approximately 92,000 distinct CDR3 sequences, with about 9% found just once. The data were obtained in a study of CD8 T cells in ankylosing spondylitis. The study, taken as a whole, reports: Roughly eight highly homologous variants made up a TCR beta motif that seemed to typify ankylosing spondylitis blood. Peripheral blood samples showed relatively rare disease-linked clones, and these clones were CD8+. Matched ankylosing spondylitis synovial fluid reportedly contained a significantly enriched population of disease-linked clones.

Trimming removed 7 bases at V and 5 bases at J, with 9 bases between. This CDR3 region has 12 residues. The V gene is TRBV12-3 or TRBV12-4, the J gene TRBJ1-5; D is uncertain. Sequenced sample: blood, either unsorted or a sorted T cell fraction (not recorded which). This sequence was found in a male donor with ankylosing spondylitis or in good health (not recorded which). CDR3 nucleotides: TGTGCCAGCAAGCGTTCAGATCAGCCCCAGCATTTT. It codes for CASKRSDQPQHF.